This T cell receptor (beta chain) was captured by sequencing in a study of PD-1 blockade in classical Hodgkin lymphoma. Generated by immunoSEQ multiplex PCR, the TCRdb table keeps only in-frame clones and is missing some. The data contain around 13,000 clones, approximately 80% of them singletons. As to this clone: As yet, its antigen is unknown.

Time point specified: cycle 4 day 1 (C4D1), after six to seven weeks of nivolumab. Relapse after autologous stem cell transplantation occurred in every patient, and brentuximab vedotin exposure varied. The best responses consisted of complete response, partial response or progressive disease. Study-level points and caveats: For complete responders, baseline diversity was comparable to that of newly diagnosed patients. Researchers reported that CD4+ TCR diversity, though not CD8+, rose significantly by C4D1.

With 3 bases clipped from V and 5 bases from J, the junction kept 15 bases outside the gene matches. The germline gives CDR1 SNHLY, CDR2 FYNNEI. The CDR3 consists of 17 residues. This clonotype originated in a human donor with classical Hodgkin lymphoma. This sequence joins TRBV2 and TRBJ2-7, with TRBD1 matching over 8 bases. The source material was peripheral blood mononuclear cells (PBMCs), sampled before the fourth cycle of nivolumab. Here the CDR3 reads CASSDPRDRSSNDEQYF. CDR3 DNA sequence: TGTGCCAGCAGTGACCCTCGGGACAGGTCTTCCAACGACGAGCAGTACTTC.